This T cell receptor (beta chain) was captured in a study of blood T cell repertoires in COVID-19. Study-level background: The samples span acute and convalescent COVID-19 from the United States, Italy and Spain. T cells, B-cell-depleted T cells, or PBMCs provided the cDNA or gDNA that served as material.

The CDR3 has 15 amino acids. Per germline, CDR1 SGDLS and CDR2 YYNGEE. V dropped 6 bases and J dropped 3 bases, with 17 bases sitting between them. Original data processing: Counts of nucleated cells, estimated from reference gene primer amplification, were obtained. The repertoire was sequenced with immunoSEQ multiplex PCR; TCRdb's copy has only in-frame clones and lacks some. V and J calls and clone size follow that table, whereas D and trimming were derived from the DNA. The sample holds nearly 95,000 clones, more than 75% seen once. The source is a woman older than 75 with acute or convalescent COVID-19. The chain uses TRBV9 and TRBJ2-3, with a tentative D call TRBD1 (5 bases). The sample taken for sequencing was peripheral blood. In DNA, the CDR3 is TGTGCCAGCACCCCCCAGGGAAGACTGACAGATACGCAGTATTTT. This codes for CASTPQGRLTDTQYF. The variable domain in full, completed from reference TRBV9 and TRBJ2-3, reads DSGVTQTPKHLITATGQRVTLRCSPRSGDLSVYWYQQSLDQGLQFLIQYYNGEERAKGNILERFSAQQFPDLHSELNLSSLELGDSALYFCASTPQGRLTDTQYFGPGTRLTVL.